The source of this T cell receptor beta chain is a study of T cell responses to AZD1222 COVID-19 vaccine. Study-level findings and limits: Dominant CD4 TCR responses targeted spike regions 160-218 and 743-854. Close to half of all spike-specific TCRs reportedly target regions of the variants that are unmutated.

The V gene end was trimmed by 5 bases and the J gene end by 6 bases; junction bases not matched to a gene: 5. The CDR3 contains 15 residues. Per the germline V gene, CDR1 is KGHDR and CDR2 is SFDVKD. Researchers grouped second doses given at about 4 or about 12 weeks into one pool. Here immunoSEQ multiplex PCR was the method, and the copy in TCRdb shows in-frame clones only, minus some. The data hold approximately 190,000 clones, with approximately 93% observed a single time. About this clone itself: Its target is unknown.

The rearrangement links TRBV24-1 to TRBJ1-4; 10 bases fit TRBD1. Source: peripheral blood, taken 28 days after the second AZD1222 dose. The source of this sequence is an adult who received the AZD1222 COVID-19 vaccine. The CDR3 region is CATSATGTGDEKLFF. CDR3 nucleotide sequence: TGTGCCACCAGTGCCACCGGGACAGGGGATGAAAAACTGTTTTTT.